This TCR beta chain originates from a study of blood T cell repertoires in COVID-19. Overall study: Italy, Spain and the United States were the sources of the convalescent and acute COVID-19 samples. PBMCs, B-cell-depleted T cells, or T cells were the source of the cDNA or gDNA that made up the material.

Seattle researchers signed up patients amid active infection and tracked them longitudinally. This clone was detected only once. Other nucleotide sequences in the sample specify the same CDR3. Per the authors' pipeline: Nucleated cell counts were estimated from reference gene primer amplification. The table came from immunoSEQ multiplex PCR; TCRdb's copy has only in-frame clones and leaves some out. That table gives V, J and clone size, and the DNA gave D and trimming. This table holds more than 150,000 clones, roughly 79% found once. The germline V gene encodes CDR1 MNHEY and CDR2 SVGAGI. CDR3 length: 15 amino acids. Trimming cost V 0 bases and J 2 bases; bases outside gene matches: 4.

The source is a woman of 80 years or more with COVID-19, enrolled during active disease. This chain joins TRBV6-5 and TRBJ2-7, with TRBD1 identical over 7 bases. The sequenced material came from peripheral blood. The CDR3 reads CASSYSSGTAYEQYF. CDR3 nucleotides: TGTGCCAGCAGTTACTCCTCCGGGACAGCCTACGAGCAGTACTTC.